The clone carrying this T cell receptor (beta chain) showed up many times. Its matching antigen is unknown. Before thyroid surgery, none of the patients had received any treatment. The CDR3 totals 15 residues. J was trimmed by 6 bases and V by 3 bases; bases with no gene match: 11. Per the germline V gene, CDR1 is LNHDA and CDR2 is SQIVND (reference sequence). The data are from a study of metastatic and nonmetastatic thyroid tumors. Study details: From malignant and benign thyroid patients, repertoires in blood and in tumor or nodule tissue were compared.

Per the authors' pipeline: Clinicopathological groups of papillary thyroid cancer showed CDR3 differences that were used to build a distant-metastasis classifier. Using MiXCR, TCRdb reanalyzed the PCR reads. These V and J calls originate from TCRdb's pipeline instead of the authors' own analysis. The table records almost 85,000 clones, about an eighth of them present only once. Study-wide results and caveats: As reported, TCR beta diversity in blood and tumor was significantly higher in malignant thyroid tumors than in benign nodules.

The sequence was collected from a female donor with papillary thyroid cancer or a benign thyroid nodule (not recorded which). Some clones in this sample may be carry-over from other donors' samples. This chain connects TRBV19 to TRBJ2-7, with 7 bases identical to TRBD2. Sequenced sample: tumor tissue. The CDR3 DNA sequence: TGTGCCAGTAGTATGCAGCGGGGCAGCTTCCCCGAGCAGTACTTC. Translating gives CASSMQRGSFPEQYF.